The next 26 T cell receptor beta chains were all read from a single sample in a study of control samples from healthy donors and cancer patients. The table came from immunoSEQ multiplex PCR; TCRdb's copy has only in-frame clones and leaves some out. Of over 100,000 clones in the sample, 92% are singletons; the top ten hold 2% to 2.5%. Sample: blood. The source is a woman between 18 and 30 years old in good health.

V and J are TRBV7-9 and TRBJ2-1; 10 nucleotides agree with TRBD2. The germline V gene encodes CDR1 SEHNR and CDR2 FQNEAQ (reference sequence). The V segment lost 7 bases and the J segment 6 bases; nucleotides outside the gene matches: 15. The CDR3 spans 17 residues. The CDR3 protein is CASTLGSSSGGGNEQFF. CDR3 DNA sequence: TGTGCCAGCACCCTAGGGAGTTCGAGCGGGGGGGGCAATGAGCAGTTCTTC. Full variable domain (remainder filled in from reference TRBV7-9 and TRBJ2-1): DTGVSQNPRHKITKRGQNVTFRCDPISEHNRLYWYRQTLGQGPEFLTYFQNEAQLEKSRLLSDRFSAERPKGSFSTLEIQRTEQGDSAMYLCASTLGSSSGGGNEQFFGPGTRLTVL.

V and J are TRBV7-9 and TRBJ1-1, with no clear D. Germline CDR1 SEHNR, CDR2 FQNEAQ (reference sequence). V was pared by 4 bases and J by 5 bases, with 11 bases between. CDR3 size: 13 residues. CDR3 sequence reads: CASSSQVTTEAFF. CDR3 nucleotide sequence: TGTGCCAGCAGCTCTCAGGTGACGACTGAAGCTTTCTTT.

This chain joins TRBV29-1 and TRBJ2-1, with 11 bases lining up with TRBD1. V lost 5 bases and J lost 6; bases outside the gene matches: 6. Germline lookup yields CDR1 SQVTM and CDR2 ANQGSEA. The CDR3 is made up of 14 amino acids. The CDR3 here is CSVSGTGGVNEQFF. The CDR3 DNA sequence: TGCAGCGTTAGTGGGACAGGGGGTGTCAATGAGCAGTTCTTC.

This clone was found once. V gene TRBV3-1 (or the pseudogene TRBV3-2) combines with J gene TRBJ2-3; 10 nucleotides match TRBD2. The germline V gene has CDR1 LGHDT and CDR2 YNNKEL (reference sequence). J lost 4 bases, V lost 1 base, and 8 bases had no gene match. The CDR3 length is 17 residues. The CDR3 sequence is CASSQGGASGSADTQYF. The CDR3 DNA reads TGTGCCAGCAGCCAAGGAGGGGCTAGCGGGAGCGCAGATACGCAGTATTTT.

The chain carries TRBV10-3 and TRBJ1-5; D call uncertain. With 3 bases removed from V and 3 bases from J, the gap between germline ends came to 12 bases. CDR1 is ENHRY and CDR2 is SYGVKD in the germline V gene. The CDR3 length is 15 residues. This CDR3 reads CAISETGSLNQPQHF. The CDR3 DNA follows: TGTGCCATCAGTGAAACGGGGAGCCTCAATCAGCCCCAGCATTTT.

J is TRBJ2-7 and V is TRBV10-3, with 8 positions matching TRBD1. Germline-derived CDR1 and CDR2 are ENHRY and SYGVKD. Trimming took 7 bases from V and 3 from J; bases not matched to a gene: 11. There are 15 residues in the CDR3. Written as DNA, the CDR3 is TGTGCCATCACCCCAGAACAGGGGGGCGGCTACGAGCAGTACTTC. This translates into CAITPEQGGGYEQYF.

This clone was seen only once. The CDR3 DNA follows: TGTGCCAGCTCACCAGTACGGTCGAACTACGAGCAGTACTTC. It yields the protein CASSPVRSNYEQYF. This chain joins TRBV18 and TRBJ2-7; D gene ambiguous. The V end lost 2 bases, the J end lost 3 bases, and 11 bases lay between the germline ends. The CDR3 totals 14 residues. Germline V gives CDR1 KGHSH, CDR2 LQKENI.

The chain joins TRBV30 to TRBJ2-1; D is uncertain. Germline loops: CDR1 GTSNPN, CDR2 SVGIG (reference sequence). This CDR3 spans 12 amino acids. Between the trimmed V and J ends, which lost 0 bases and 7 bases, there was a span of 7 bases. CDR3 protein: CAWSVLGNEQFF. CDR3 coding DNA: TGTGCCTGGAGTGTATTGGGGAATGAGCAGTTCTTC.

The genes are TRBV10-3 and TRBJ1-5; the match to TRBD1 covers 8 bases. Looked up from germline, CDR1 is ENHRY and CDR2 is SYGVKD. After removal of 10 bases from V and 0 bases from J, the junction contained 11 bases not matched to a gene. The CDR3 has 16 amino acids. The CDR3 nucleotides are TGTGCCACAGGGGCAGGGGGCGCGATTAGCAATCAGCCCCAGCATTTT. Its translation is CATGAGGAISNQPQHF.

The gene calls are TRBV6-5 and TRBJ1-1; tentative D call: TRBD1 (6 bases). CDR3 length: 14 amino acids. Trimming stripped 7 bases from V and 0 bases from J, with 12 bases between. Germline CDR1 and CDR2: MNHEY and SVGAGI. CDR3: CASKGVLMNTEAFF. Here the CDR3 DNA reads TGTGCCAGCAAGGGGGTCCTTATGAACACTGAAGCTTTCTTT.

V and J are TRBV9 and TRBJ2-5; 8 bases line up with TRBD2. The CDR3 consists of 18 residues. In germline, CDR1 is SGDLS, CDR2 YYNGEE. V lost 4 bases to trimming and J lost 4 bases; unmatched junction nucleotides: 18. The CDR3 region is CASSPPATIAGIGETQYF. CDR3 nucleotide sequence: TGTGCCAGCAGCCCGCCTGCCACGATAGCGGGAATCGGAGAGACCCAGTACTTC. Combining the CDR3 with reference TRBV9 and TRBJ2-5 gives the whole variable domain DSGVTQTPKHLITATGQRVTLRCSPRSGDLSVYWYQQSLDQGLQFLIQYYNGEERAKGNILERFSAQQFPDLHSELNLSSLELGDSALYFCASSPPATIAGIGETQYFGPGTRLLVL.

The CDR3, as DNA: TGCGCCAGCAGCCTAGAACCGACAGGGCCCAGCACAGATACGCAGTATTTT. It translates to CASSLEPTGPSTDTQYF. The chain is built from TRBV5-1 and TRBJ2-3; 7 bases are shared with TRBD1. Germline CDR1 SGHRS, CDR2 YFSETQ. The CDR3 runs 17 residues. Trimming removed 4 bases from V and 0 bases from J; junction bases left unmatched: 11. Full variable domain (missing parts from reference TRBV5-1 and TRBJ2-3): KAGVTQTPRYLIKTRGQQVTLSCSPISGHRSVSWYQQTPGQGLQFLFEYFSETQRNKGNFPGRFSGRQFSNSRSEMNVSTLELGDSALYLCASSLEPTGPSTDTQYFGPGTRLTVL.

The rearrangement links TRBV6-6 to TRBJ2-1; tentatively, D is TRBD1 (6 bases). CDR1 and CDR2 (germline): MNHNY, SVGAGI (reference sequence). This CDR3 has 15 amino acids. The V end was cut by 4 bases, the J end by 4 bases, with 14 bases between. The CDR3 spells CASSSPGHLYNEQFF. DNA for the CDR3: TGTGCCAGCAGTTCACCGGGACACCTTTACAATGAGCAGTTCTTC.

V and J are TRBV11-2 and TRBJ2-5, with TRBD2 matching over 7 bases. The CDR3 has 17 amino acids. CDR1 is SGHAT and CDR2 is FQNNGV in the germline V gene. Trimming cost V 1 base and J 5 bases; bases outside gene matches: 13. The CDR3: CASSLGRAGDLLETQYF. CDR3 nucleotides: TGTGCCAGCAGCTTAGGGCGCGCGGGGGACCTCCTCGAGACCCAGTACTTC.

CDR3 residues: CASRVGGGYGYTF. The CDR3 DNA reads TGTGCCAGCAGGGTCGGGGGGGGCTATGGCTACACCTTC. This chain connects TRBV27 to TRBJ1-2; the D gene is possibly TRBD1 (5 bases). The CDR3 contains 13 residues. Trimming shortened V by 6 bases and J by 4 bases, and 12 bases separated the two germline ends. Germline CDR1 MNHEY, CDR2 SMNVEV (reference sequence).

The chain recombines TRBV3-1 (or the pseudogene TRBV3-2) with TRBJ2-1; D is perhaps TRBD2 (6 bases). Germline V gene sequence: CDR1 LGHDT, CDR2 YNNKEL (reference sequence). V lost 4 bases and J 4 bases, leaving 14 bases between the germline ends. The length of the CDR3 is 15 residues. The CDR3 loop reads CASSPPRLVYNEQFF. CDR3 in DNA: TGTGCCAGCAGCCCGCCTCGACTAGTGTACAATGAGCAGTTCTTC.

This clone is termed medium-sized. The rearrangement uses TRBV6-6 and TRBJ1-1; no firm D call. The V and J ends lost 0 bases and 3 bases respectively, with 2 bases between them. The CDR3 extends over 12 amino acids. Germline V gene lookup returns CDR1 MNHNY and CDR2 SVGAGI (reference sequence). CDR3 sequence (DNA): TGTGCCAGCAGTTACTCGGACACTGAAGCTTTCTTT. It yields the protein CASSYSDTEAFF.

The V gene is TRBV28, the J gene TRBJ1-1; 7 bases align to TRBD1. Germline CDR1 reads MDHEN; CDR2 reads SYDVKM. The CDR3 is made up of 14 amino acids. V was pared by 5 bases and J by 5 bases, with 8 bases of the junction left unmatched. The CDR3 bases are TGTGCCAGCAGTCAAGGGCAGGGGGGGACTGAAGCTTTCTTT. This encodes CASSQGQGGTEAFF.

The chain employs TRBV5-8 and TRBJ2-2, with D maybe TRBD1 (6 bases). The germline V gene encodes CDR1 SGHTS and CDR2 YDEGEE. Trimming stripped 3 bases from V and 3 bases from J, with 12 bases between. CDR3 size: 15 residues. The DNA of the CDR3 is TGTGCCAGCAGCTACGGGGACATTGACACCGGGGAGCTGTTTTTT. Translated, it gives CASSYGDIDTGELFF.

The rearrangement joins TRBV11-2 to TRBJ2-1; TRBD2 matches 12 bases. This CDR3 region has 17 residues. V shed 2 bases, J shed 5 bases, and the junction held 7 bases outside the gene matches. Germline assignment: CDR1 SGHAT and CDR2 FQNNGV. The chain's CDR3 is CASSLRTGLAGNNEQFF. CDR3 bases: TGTGCCAGCAGCTTAAGGACCGGACTAGCGGGGAACAATGAGCAGTTCTTC.

The V and J genes are TRBV11-3 and TRBJ2-3; maybe TRBD1 (6 bases). V lost 1 base to trimming and J lost 2 bases, with 13 bases between them. The CDR3 runs 16 residues. Germline V lookup: CDR1 SGHNT, CDR2 YENEEA. The CDR3 sequence: CASSLGTGRNTDTQYF. CDR3 in DNA: TGTGCCAGCAGCTTAGGAACAGGGCGAAACACAGATACGCAGTATTTT.

This clone was observed once. The chain links TRBV5-1 to TRBJ1-1; D call uncertain. The germline CDR1 and CDR2 sequences are SGHRS and YFSETQ. V was trimmed by 0 bases and J by 1 base, leaving 4 bases between them. This CDR3 comprises 13 residues. CDR3 DNA sequence: TGCGCCAGCAGCTTGGCCACGAACACTGAAGCTTTCTTT. Translated, it gives CASSLATNTEAFF.

This clone was seen once. This chain uses TRBV5-1 with TRBJ2-7; 8 nucleotides line up with TRBD1. The CDR3 has 15 residues. J lost 4 bases, V lost 0 bases, and 6 bases had no gene match. Germline V CDR1 and CDR2: SGHRS, YFSETQ. Here the CDR3 DNA reads TGCGCCAGCAGCTTGGTTTCCCAGGGGGCGTACGAGCAGTACTTC. Amino acid sequence: CASSLVSQGAYEQYF.

V usage is TRBV19 and J usage is TRBJ1-1; D is ambiguous. V was shortened by 5 bases and J by 5 bases, with 12 bases between the two germline ends. Germline CDR1 reads LNHDA; CDR2 reads SQIVND (reference sequence). This CDR3 has 13 residues. The CDR3 DNA reads as TGTGCCAGTAGTCTGAACATGAGGACTGAAGCTTTCTTT. It specifies CASSLNMRTEAFF.

The CDR3 loop reads CASSVGQGIAAFF. The DNA of the CDR3 is TGTGCCAGCAGCGTCGGTCAGGGAATAGCGGCTTTCTTT. This sequence joins TRBV5-4 and TRBJ1-1; D may be TRBD1 (5 bases). The CDR3 is 13 amino acids. Per germline, CDR1 SGHNT and CDR2 YYREEE (reference sequence). V was cut by 4 bases and J by 11 bases, with 18 bases left in between.

A note on this clone: Germline is not matched at one junction end, which may reflect a read error. The gene calls are TRBV27 and TRBJ1-3; TRBD1 is a possible D gene (5 bases). In germline, CDR1 is MNHEY, CDR2 SMNVEV (reference sequence). This CDR3 has 15 residues. CDR3 loop: CASSLSRGAGNTIYF. The CDR3 coding sequence is TGTGCCAGCAGTTTATCTAGAGGGGCTGGCAACACCATATATTTT.